The rows below give T cell receptor beta chains drawn from one sample of a study of T cells after yellow fever vaccination. TCRdb ran MiXCR on the 5' RACE reads and lists one entry per CDR3 protein. The sample includes some 390,000 distinct CDR3 sequences, approximately 5.7% of them seen just once. This specimen consisted of PBMCs, obtained 5 days after the yellow fever booster vaccination. The receptor source for this set is a man aged 25 to 45 who received the YFV17D yellow fever vaccine. CDR3s include the opening cysteine and the closing phenylalanine or tryptophan. The D gene is left open where the match is weak. Clone size is given for some rows only: seen once, a few or many times, or a class if the clone is expanded.

size: .; J: TRBJ1-2; V: TRBV25-1; D: TRBD1; DNA: TGTGCCAGCAAGGGACAGGGGTTCTATGGCTACACCTTC; CDR3: CASKGQGFYGYTF
size: many; J: TRBJ2-5; V: TRBV28; D: .; DNA: TGTGCCAGCAGTTTGTGGGGAGCAGACCGAGAGACCCAGTACTTC; CDR3: CASSLWGADRETQYF
size: few; J: TRBJ2-1; V: TRBV5-4; D: .; DNA: TGTGCCAGCAGGGTGGGGCTCTACAATGAGCAGTTCTTC; CDR3: CASRVGLYNEQFF
size: many; J: TRBJ1-1; V: TRBV7-6; D: .; DNA: TGTGCCAGCAGTAGGGGGGTGGGTGAAGCTTTCTTT; CDR3: CASSRGVGEAFF
size: many; J: TRBJ2-5; V: TRBV6-5; D: .; DNA: TGTGCCAGCAGTTACTCGTCGACAGAGACCCAAGAGAAGGCCCAGTACTTC; CDR3: CASSYSSTETQEKAQYF
size: .; J: TRBJ2-2; V: TRBV5-5; D: TRBD2; DNA: TGTGCCAGCAGCTTAGGGCGGGAGTCCAACACCGGGGAGCTGTTTTTT; CDR3: CASSLGRESNTGELFF
size: many; J: TRBJ2-1; V: TRBV7-2; D: .; DNA: TGTGCCAGCAGCCCCCGGACGGGTACGGATGAGCAGTTCTTC; CDR3: CASSPRTGTDEQFF
size: few; J: TRBJ2-7; V: TRBV5-1; D: TRBD1; DNA: TGCGCCAGCGCCGGGACAGGGACCTCCTACGAGCAGTACTTC; CDR3: CASAGTGTSYEQYF
size: many; J: TRBJ2-3; V: TRBV6-1; D: TRBD2; DNA: TGTGCCAGCAGGGGACTAGCGCGGGATACGCAGTATTTT; CDR3: CASRGLARDTQYF
size: many; J: TRBJ1-1; V: TRBV2; D: TRBD1; DNA: TGTGCCAGCTCGGCCCAGGGGGCGGGTGAAGCTTTCTTT; CDR3: CASSAQGAGEAFF
size: .; J: TRBJ2-3; V: TRBV11-1; D: .; DNA: TGTGCCAGCAGCTCACACGGACTAACGGGGTGGAGCACAGATACGCAGTATTTT; CDR3: CASSSHGLTGWSTDTQYF
size: many; J: TRBJ1-5; V: TRBV12-3/TRBV12-4; D: .; DNA: TGCGCCAGCAGCTTTGGGCCCAATCAGCCCCAGCATTTT; CDR3: CASSFGPNQPQHF
size: many; J: TRBJ2-5; V: TRBV29-1; D: .; DNA: TGCAGCGTTGAAGCTAGGAGAGAGACCCAGTACTTC; CDR3: CSVEARRETQYF
size: many; J: TRBJ2-3; V: TRBV27; D: TRBD2; DNA: TGTGCCAGCAGTTTTGGCCCGGGACTAGGGGGTGATACGCAGTATTTT; CDR3: CASSFGPGLGGDTQYF
size: .; J: TRBJ2-5; V: TRBV27; D: TRBD2; DNA: TGTGCCAGCAGTTCCCGCGGACTAGCGGGGGAGACCCAGTACTTC; CDR3: CASSSRGLAGETQYF
size: few; J: TRBJ2-1; V: TRBV5-6; D: .; DNA: TGTGCCAGCAGGGAACCGGGACCCCCAAGCAATGAGCAGTTCTTC; CDR3: CASREPGPPSNEQFF
size: .; J: TRBJ2-3; V: TRBV29-1; D: .; DNA: TGCAGCGTTGAAGCAGGGAGTTGGAATACGCAGTATTTT; CDR3: CSVEAGSWNTQYF
size: .; J: TRBJ1-3; V: TRBV6-6; D: .; DNA: TGTGCCAGCAGTTACTCGAGCGGAAACACCATATATTTT; CDR3: CASSYSSGNTIYF
size: many; J: TRBJ2-5; V: TRBV5-5; D: .; DNA: TGTGCCAGCAGCTTGGTTGGGGGAGTGGCAGAGACCCAGTACTTC; CDR3: CASSLVGGVAETQYF
size: few; J: TRBJ2-5; V: TRBV5-6; D: TRBD2; DNA: TGTGCCAGCAGCTTAAGGCTAGCGGGAGAAGAGACCCAGTACTTC; CDR3: CASSLRLAGEETQYF
size: many; J: TRBJ2-1; V: TRBV3-1; D: .; DNA: TGTGCCAGCAGCCCTAGTCCGTACAATGAGCAGTTCTTC; CDR3: CASSPSPYNEQFF
size: many; J: TRBJ2-1; V: TRBV5-1; D: .; DNA: TGCGCCAGCAGCTTGAAACAACCCTCGCCTTACAATGAGCAGTTCTTC; CDR3: CASSLKQPSPYNEQFF
size: .; J: TRBJ1-5; V: TRBV12-3/TRBV12-4; D: .; DNA: TGTGCCAGCACATTCGGGGGACAGCCCCAGCATTTT; CDR3: CASTFGGQPQHF
size: many; J: TRBJ2-1; V: TRBV20-1; D: TRBD2; DNA: TGCAGGGCCAGGACTAGCTACAATGAGCAGTTCTTC; CDR3: CRARTSYNEQFF
size: few; J: TRBJ2-1; V: TRBV7-9; D: .; DNA: TGTGCCAGCAGCTTAGGTGGCCAGCTGACCCTCAATGAGCAGTTCTTC; CDR3: CASSLGGQLTLNEQFF
size: .; J: TRBJ1-2; V: TRBV19; D: TRBD1; DNA: TGTGCCAGTAGTATCGAGGGGGCCAAACGAAACTATGGCTACACCTTC; CDR3: CASSIEGAKRNYGYTF
size: many; J: TRBJ2-3; V: TRBV20-1; D: .; DNA: TGCAGTGCTAGGGGGGACACAGATACGCAGTATTTT; CDR3: CSARGDTDTQYF
size: few; J: TRBJ2-5; V: TRBV2; D: .; DNA: TGTGCCAGCCTCGGGGACTTGTACCAAGAGACCCAGTACTTC; CDR3: CASLGDLYQETQYF
size: many; J: TRBJ2-5; V: TRBV6-5; D: .; DNA: TGTGCCAGCAGTTACTCTCGGAGTCGGGAAGAGACCCAGTACTTC; CDR3: CASSYSRSREETQYF
size: many; J: TRBJ1-1; V: TRBV27; D: .; DNA: TGTGCCAGCAGTTTTTTCGACCGCGTAACTGAAGCTTTCTTT; CDR3: CASSFFDRVTEAFF
size: many; J: TRBJ2-1; V: TRBV27; D: TRBD2; DNA: TGTGCCAGCAGTTCTCGAAGCGGGACCTTTTACAATGAGCAGTTCTTC; CDR3: CASSSRSGTFYNEQFF
size: .; J: TRBJ1-2; V: TRBV30; D: .; DNA: TGTGCCTGGAGTGCCCGGGGGCCAAACTATGGCTACACCTTC; CDR3: CAWSARGPNYGYTF
size: many; J: TRBJ2-7; V: TRBV28; D: .; DNA: TGTGCCAGCAGTTTACTTTTCTACGAGCAGTACTTC; CDR3: CASSLLFYEQYF
size: few; J: TRBJ1-1; V: TRBV5-1; D: .; DNA: TGCGCCAGCAGCTTGGCGGGCAGGGCCACTGAAGCTTTCTTT; CDR3: CASSLAGRATEAFF
size: few; J: TRBJ2-1; V: TRBV7-2; D: TRBD1; DNA: TGTGCCAGCAGCTCGGGACAGGGATGGCATGAGCAGTTCTTC; CDR3: CASSSGQGWHEQFF
size: few; J: TRBJ2-7; V: TRBV10-2; D: .; DNA: TGCGCCAGCAGTGAGTCGCCATTCCGAGGTCACCAGCAGTACTTC; CDR3: CASSESPFRGHQQYF
size: few; J: TRBJ1-4; V: TRBV15; D: .; DNA: TGTGCCACCAGCAGAGATCGCGAAAAACTGTTTTTT; CDR3: CATSRDREKLFF
size: many; J: TRBJ2-3; V: TRBV11-1; D: .; DNA: TGTGCCAGCAGCTCCCGGTTCGGGTCTGATACGCAGTATTTT; CDR3: CASSSRFGSDTQYF
size: .; J: TRBJ2-7; V: TRBV4-3; D: .; DNA: TGCGCCAGCAGCCGGGGAGGCAAAACCTACGAGCAGTACTTC; CDR3: CASSRGGKTYEQYF
size: few; J: TRBJ2-7; V: TRBV7-2; D: TRBD2; DNA: TGTGCCAGCAGCCGTGGGGTAGCGGGATGGTACGAGCAGTACTTC; CDR3: CASSRGVAGWYEQYF
size: few; J: TRBJ2-5; V: TRBV5-1; D: .; DNA: TGCGCCAGCAGCAGACCTGAGGACTTC; CDR3: CASSRPEDF
size: .; J: TRBJ2-1; V: TRBV29-1; D: .; DNA: TGCAGCGTCTACGACAGAAACAATGAGCAGTTCTTC; CDR3: CSVYDRNNEQFF
size: many; J: TRBJ2-7; V: TRBV5-1; D: .; DNA: TGCGCCAGCAAAATCTTACCCACCGGGGACGAGCAGTACTTC; CDR3: CASKILPTGDEQYF
size: few; J: TRBJ1-1; V: TRBV20-1; D: .; DNA: TGCAGTGGGAACGGACAGCCTCAGACTGAAGCTTTCTTT; CDR3: CSGNGQPQTEAFF
size: .; J: TRBJ2-3; V: TRBV7-2; D: .; DNA: TGTGCCAGCAGCTCCCAACTCGCGGCTAGCACAGATACGCAGTATTTT; CDR3: CASSSQLAASTDTQYF
size: few; J: TRBJ2-3; V: TRBV2; D: TRBD2; DNA: TGTGCCAGCAGTCCCCACCGACTAGCGGGAGCACCAGAAGATACGCAGTATTTT; CDR3: CASSPHRLAGAPEDTQYF
size: many; J: TRBJ2-1; V: TRBV20-1; D: .; DNA: TGCAGTGCAAAACTAGTTCCTGAGCAGTTCTTC; CDR3: CSAKLVPEQFF
size: few; J: TRBJ2-1; V: TRBV6-1; D: .; DNA: TGTGCCACCGGGGCTTCGGGGGCCCCCTACAATGAGCAGTTCTTC; CDR3: CATGASGAPYNEQFF
size: many; J: TRBJ1-5; V: TRBV10-3; D: .; DNA: TGTGCCATCAGTGTTAGGGGGGGCAATCAGCCCCAGCATTTT; CDR3: CAISVRGGNQPQHF
size: many; J: TRBJ2-7; V: TRBV7-2; D: TRBD2; DNA: TGTGCCAGCAGCTCCCTAGCGGGAGGTGGCCACGAGCAGTACTTC; CDR3: CASSSLAGGGHEQYF